This T cell receptor beta chain stems from a study of T-cell memory formation after mild COVID-19. TCRdb processed the 5' RACE reads anew with MiXCR; each CDR3 protein has one entry. The sample records around 310,000 distinct CDR3 sequences, more than 13% being singletons. This clonotype occurred many times. This CDR3 region has 16 residues. V was pared by 0 bases and J by 6 bases, with 5 bases of the junction left unmatched. V and J are TRBV12-3 or TRBV12-4 and TRBJ2-3; TRBD2 aligns across 11 bases. Sequencing was performed on PBMCs or a T cell subset sorted from them (not recorded which). The sequence was collected from a man in his late teens or twenties who had mild COVID-19 (a few samples of this study predate the infection). Cell type and time point are not known. CDR3 sequence (DNA): TGTGCCAGCAGTTTAGCCTTTAGCGGGGGGGCGGATACGCAGTATTTT. This gives the protein CASSLAFSGGADTQYF.